This T cell receptor (beta chain) is drawn from a study of OX40 agonist ivuxolimab in advanced cancers. On the study more broadly: As their treatment, patients were administered ivuxolimab, an agonistic anti-OX40 (CD134) antibody.

Some clones are missing from TCRdb's copy, which holds only in-frame ones; the method was immunoSEQ multiplex PCR. The repertoire holds 70,000 to 80,000 clones, around 88% seen once, with 0.86% in the top ten. V lost 6 bases, J lost 4 bases, and 11 bases stayed unmatched. This CDR3 has 16 residues. CDR1 is MDHEN and CDR2 is SYDVKM in the germline V gene. If patients had autoimmune disease history or systemic immunosuppression, they were excluded. Sample: CD4+ or CD8+ T cells sorted from blood, taken in a trial of the OX40 agonist ivuxolimab. The V gene is TRBV28, the J gene TRBJ2-2; 7 bases fit TRBD2. The clonotype comes from an adult with an advanced solid tumor such as melanoma, head and neck, liver or kidney cancer. The CDR3, as DNA: TGTGCCAGCAGGATCGGGGGGTCGAGTGGCACCGGGGAGCTGTTTTTT. Its protein product is CASRIGGSSGTGELFF.